This entry lists 22 T cell receptor beta chains sequenced from one sample in a study of early T cells in non-severe SARS-CoV-2 infection. TCRdb analysed the 5' RACE reads with MiXCR anew, one entry per CDR3 protein. The sample records around 82,000 distinct CDR3 sequences, 14% to 15% being singletons. The specimen sequenced was whole blood. These receptors all stem from an adult who was a healthcare worker with PCR-confirmed SARS-CoV-2 infection or an uninfected control (not recorded which).

In its sample, this clonotype was seen many times. CDR3 nucleotide sequence: TGCAGTGCTAGGAGGGACACTGAAGCTTTCTTT. Protein product: CSARRDTEAFF. The chain is built from TRBV20-1 and TRBJ1-1; D ambiguous. Germline loops: CDR1 DFQATT, CDR2 SNEGSKA (reference sequence). Deletions cut 3 bases from V and 3 bases from J, with 5 bases between. CDR3 length equals 11 residues.

The rearrangement joins TRBV6-6 to TRBJ2-3, with TRBD1 identical over 8 bases. The germline gives CDR1 MNHNY, CDR2 SVGAGI (reference sequence). J gave up 5 bases and V 2 bases, and 6 bases lay outside the gene matches. This CDR3 is 15 amino acids long. Written as DNA, the CDR3 is TGTGCCAGCAGTTACGGACAGGGACGGGGAGATACGCAGTATTTT. This sequence encodes CASSYGQGRGDTQYF.

This clonotype was observed a few times. The chain couples TRBV29-1 to TRBJ2-7, with 7 bases aligning to TRBD1. The length of the CDR3 is 14 residues. Trimming removed 5 bases from V and 6 bases from J; junction bases left unmatched: 13. Germline V gene sequence: CDR1 SQVTM, CDR2 ANQGSEA. CDR3 sequence (DNA): TGCAGCGTTAGGGGGAAAGGGGGCCGAGGCGAGCAGTACGTC. Its translation is CSVRGKGGRGEQYV.

This clonotype was seen more than once but under ten times. The chain uses TRBV12-3 or TRBV12-4 and TRBJ1-2, with D tentatively TRBD1 (5 bases). There are 13 residues in the CDR3. V was trimmed by 8 bases and J by 3 bases, leaving 13 bases between them. The CDR3 loop is CASGYGGDYGYTF. The CDR3 DNA is TGTGCCAGCGGCTACGGAGGGGACTATGGCTACACCTTC.

This clonotype was counted a few times. The genes are TRBV7-6 and TRBJ2-1, with TRBD2 matching 7 bases. Trimming removed 5 bases from V and 6 bases from J; junction bases left unmatched: 4. The germline CDR1 and CDR2 sequences are SGHVS and FNYEAQ. This CDR3 has 13 residues. The CDR3 reads CASSPTGGNEQFF. The CDR3 DNA reads TGTGCCAGCAGCCCCACGGGGGGCAATGAGCAGTTCTTC.

This clonotype was detected only a few times. The chain recombines TRBV19 with TRBJ1-4; D not certain. The CDR3 covers 15 residues. In germline, CDR1 is LNHDA, CDR2 SQIVND (reference sequence). Trimming stripped 3 bases from V and 0 bases from J, with 8 bases between. The CDR3 nucleotides are TGTGCCAGTAGTATCGCCGCTGCAACTAATGAAAAACTGTTTTTT. Translated: CASSIAAATNEKLFF.

The sample holds a few counts of this clonotype. The gene calls are TRBV12-3 or TRBV12-4 and TRBJ1-1; no clear D. V shed 10 bases and J shed 1 base, with 10 bases lying between them. The CDR3 sequence is 12 residues long. The CDR3 loop reads CATHPGNTEAFF. Here the CDR3 DNA reads TGTGCCACCCACCCAGGGAACACTGAAGCTTTCTTT.

In its sample, this clonotype was seen a few times. V is TRBV7-7 and J is TRBJ2-1; D is possibly TRBD2 (6 bases). Germline V gene lookup returns CDR1 SSHAT and CDR2 FNYEAQ (reference sequence). This CDR3 has 16 residues. Trimming took 0 bases from V and 7 from J, leaving 16 bases between them. The CDR3 is CASSLAAGSGVNEQFF. Written as DNA, the CDR3 is TGTGCCAGCAGCTTAGCCGCGGGGAGTGGGGTAAATGAGCAGTTCTTC.

This clonotype was observed a single time. The chain links TRBV18 to TRBJ1-1; D is unclear. Trimming took off 3 bases at V and 7 bases at J, with 12 bases between the two ends. CDR3 length: 13 amino acids. The germline V gene has CDR1 KGHSH and CDR2 LQKENI. CDR3 nucleotide sequence: TGTGCCAGCTCACCGGTAAAGGGATATGAAGCTTTCTTT. Protein sequence: CASSPVKGYEAFF. Variable domain in full (rest from reference TRBV18 and TRBJ1-1): NAGVMQNPRHLVRRRGQEARLRCSPMKGHSHVYWYRQLPEEGLKFMVYLQKENIIDESGMPKERFSAEFPKEGPSILRIQQVVRGDSAAYFCASSPVKGYEAFFGQGTRLTVV.

The sample holds a few counts of this clonotype. CDR3 coding DNA: TGTGCCAGCAGCGTGGGACTAGCGGGTACCTACGAGCAGTACGTC. This encodes CASSVGLAGTYEQYV. V is TRBV5-5 and J is TRBJ2-7; 12 bases are shared with TRBD2. Germline V gives CDR1 SGHKS, CDR2 YYEKEE (reference sequence). After removal of 4 bases from V and 2 bases from J, the junction contained 4 bases not matched to a gene. The CDR3 has 15 amino acids.

This chain links TRBV2 with TRBJ1-2; possibly TRBD1 for D (5 bases). The CDR3 loop spans 14 amino acids. V was clipped by 5 bases and J by 0 bases, with 10 bases between them. The germline V gene has CDR1 SNHLY and CDR2 FYNNEI. CDR3 region: CASSSPGPNYGYTF. Written as DNA, the CDR3 is TGTGCCAGCAGTTCCCCGGGGCCTAACTATGGCTACACCTTC.

The table lists this clonotype with a few counts. This chain links TRBV5-5 with TRBJ1-5; no reliable D call. The CDR3 covers 14 residues. CDR1 and CDR2 (germline): SGHKS, YYEKEE (reference sequence). The germline V and J ends were trimmed by 4 bases and 14 bases, with 22 bases remaining between them. For the CDR3, the DNA is TGTGCCAGCAGCCCCCAGTCTGCTGGCCCTGGAGAGCATTTT. This gives the protein CASSPQSAGPGEHF.

This chain connects TRBV29-1 to TRBJ1-5, with 7 bases lining up with TRBD1. V lost 5 bases, J lost 1 base, and 2 bases stayed unmatched. The CDR3 spans 13 residues. CDR1 and CDR2 (germline): SQVTM, ANQGSEA. The CDR3 sequence is CSVTGDSNQPQHF. CDR3 DNA sequence: TGCAGCGTTACAGGGGACAGCAATCAGCCCCAGCATTTT.

V gene TRBV2 combines with J gene TRBJ2-2; TRBD1 might be the D (5 bases). The CDR3 is 16 residues long. Germline V CDR1 and CDR2: SNHLY, FYNNEI. Trimming removed 1 base from V and 2 bases from J, with 11 bases in between. The CDR3 sequence: CASSEGGQVNTGELFF. DNA for the CDR3: TGTGCCAGCAGTGAAGGGGGCCAGGTCAACACCGGGGAGCTGTTTTTT.

This sequence joins TRBV5-4 and TRBJ2-5; 7 bases align to TRBD1. Germline V gene data show CDR1 as SGHNT and CDR2 as YYREEE (reference sequence). The V gene end was trimmed by 5 bases and the J gene end by 2 bases; junction bases not matched to a gene: 6. The CDR3 is 14 amino acids. The CDR3, as DNA: TGTGCCAGCAGTCGGGACAGCGTACAAGAGACCCAGTACTTC. Protein: CASSRDSVQETQYF.

Points on this clonotype: An end of the junction differs from the germline gene, which may be a read error. The chain combines TRBV29-1 with TRBJ1-2, with 7 bases aligning to TRBD1. The CDR3 consists of 15 residues. Germline-derived CDR1 and CDR2 are SQVTM and ANQGSEA. The chain's CDR3 is CGVSSQGDYFYGYTF. The CDR3 DNA reads as TGCGGCGTTTCCTCTCAGGGGGACTATTTCTATGGCTACACCTTC.

The CDR3 coding sequence is TGTGCCAGCAGTGAGGGAACCGGGACGGCTGCCTACGAGCAGTACGTC. It translates to CASSEGTGTAAYEQYV. The genes are TRBV6-1 and TRBJ2-7; D assignment may be TRBD1 or TRBD2 (5 bases each). The V end lost 3 bases, the J end lost 2 bases, and 17 bases lay between the germline ends. The germline CDR1 and CDR2 sequences are MNHNS and SASEGT. The CDR3 has 16 amino acids.

The V call is TRBV6-6, the J call TRBJ1-1; possibly TRBD1 for D (5 bases). This CDR3 is 14 amino acids long. From germline, CDR1 is MNHNY and CDR2 SVGAGI (reference sequence). The V end was cut by 4 bases, the J end by 3 bases, with 12 bases between. The CDR3 protein is CASSSGSTYTEAFF. The CDR3 DNA reads as TGTGCCAGCAGTTCAGGGAGTACGTACACTGAAGCTTTCTTT.

This clonotype was recorded at least ten times. V usage is TRBV5-6 and J usage is TRBJ2-3; D call uncertain. The CDR3 has 12 amino acids. Germline CDR1 SGHDT, CDR2 YYEEEE. The ends were cut back, 0 bases at V and 3 bases at J, with 2 bases in the middle. CDR3 bases: TGTGCCAGCAGCTTGGAAACAGATACGCAGTATTTT. Amino acid sequence: CASSLETDTQYF.

The DNA of the CDR3 is TGTGCCAGCTCACCGGGACAGGATCGGGAGACCCAGTACTTC. It translates to CASSPGQDRETQYF. V is TRBV18 and J is TRBJ2-5; 8 nucleotides align to TRBD1. The CDR3 runs 14 residues. The V and J ends lost 3 bases and 5 bases, in that order; junction bases with no gene match: 5. Germline CDR1 is KGHSH and CDR2 is LQKENI.

This clonotype was picked up many times. This sequence joins TRBV10-3 and TRBJ1-1, with D unresolved. V dropped 6 bases and J dropped 5 bases, with 13 bases sitting between them. CDR1 and CDR2 from the germline V gene are ENHRY and SYGVKD. The CDR3 covers 13 residues. CDR3 nucleotides: TGTGCCATCAGCGGCCAGGAGTGGACTGAAGCTTTCTTT. Translated: CAISGQEWTEAFF.

Only a few counts were recorded for this clonotype. The CDR3 sequence: CSARGLFEETQYF. CDR3 DNA sequence: TGCAGTGCTAGGGGTCTATTTGAAGAGACCCAGTACTTC. V gene TRBV20-1 combines with J gene TRBJ2-5; the D is unclear. Trimming pared 3 bases from V and 3 bases from J, leaving 11 bases between. Germline V lookup: CDR1 DFQATT, CDR2 SNEGSKA (reference sequence). The CDR3 extends over 13 amino acids.